One and the same sample provided the 28 T cell receptor beta chains below, sequenced in a study of T-cell memory formation after mild COVID-19. TCRdb itself ran the 5' RACE reads through MiXCR, one entry per CDR3 protein. The repertoire holds approximately 580,000 distinct CDR3 sequences, with roughly 20% as singletons. The sequencing sample was made of PBMCs or a T cell subset sorted from them (not recorded which). The source is an adult woman who had mild COVID-19 (a few samples of this study predate the infection). Cell type and time point are not known.

This clonotype was recorded a few times. The V gene is TRBV5-6, the J gene TRBJ1-1; 8 bases line up with TRBD1. V shed 0 bases, J shed 1 base, and the junction held 8 bases outside the gene matches. The CDR3 is 17 amino acids. Germline V lookup: CDR1 SGHDT, CDR2 YYEEEE. The chain's CDR3 is CASSLGWDRPKNTEAFF. The CDR3 bases are TGTGCCAGCAGCTTGGGCTGGGACAGGCCCAAGAACACTGAAGCTTTCTTT.

This clonotype was counted only a few times. This chain joins TRBV24-1 and TRBJ2-1, with 8 bases aligning to TRBD1. The CDR3 sequence is 15 residues long. The ends lost 1 base at V and 3 bases at J; junction bases unmatched: 1. The germline CDR1 and CDR2 sequences are KGHDR and SFDVKD. CDR3 DNA: TGTGCCACCAGTGATTTCGGACAGGGCTACAATGAGCAGTTCTTC. It yields the protein CATSDFGQGYNEQFF.

This clonotype was seen more than once but under ten times. This chain uses TRBV7-9 with TRBJ2-7, with 12 bases fitting TRBD2. Trimming took 2 bases from V and 3 from J; bases not matched to a gene: 5. The CDR3 contains 16 residues. CDR1 and CDR2 (germline): SEHNR, FQNEAQ (reference sequence). The CDR3 protein is CASSLTGTSGFYEQYF. Here the CDR3 DNA reads TGTGCCAGCAGCTTAACCGGGACTAGCGGGTTCTACGAGCAGTACTTC.

Ten or more counts support this clonotype. The V and J genes are TRBV6-5 and TRBJ2-2; 11 nucleotides agree with TRBD1. With 2 bases clipped from V and 3 bases from J, the junction kept 2 bases outside the gene matches. This CDR3 is 16 amino acids long. From germline, CDR1 is MNHEY and CDR2 SVGAGI. Here the CDR3 DNA reads TGTGCCAGCAGTTACGGGGACAGGGGGTACACCGGGGAGCTGTTTTTT. This gives the protein CASSYGDRGYTGELFF.

This clonotype was recorded a few times. The CDR3 is CSARDREGYEQYF. CDR3 in DNA: TGCAGTGCTAGAGACAGGGAAGGGTACGAGCAGTACTTC. The chain joins TRBV20-1 to TRBJ2-7; tentative D call: TRBD1 (5 bases). The ends were cut back, 0 bases at V and 4 bases at J, with 10 bases in the middle. Germline assignment: CDR1 DFQATT and CDR2 SNEGSKA (reference sequence). The CDR3 is 13 amino acids.

The chain carries TRBV3-1 and TRBJ2-7; 9 nucleotides line up with TRBD2. Trimming cost V 0 bases and J 3 bases; bases outside gene matches: 3. Germline CDR1 is LGHDT and CDR2 is YNNKEL (reference sequence). The CDR3 contains 15 residues. The CDR3 nucleotides read TGTGCCAGCAGCCAAGAACTAGCGGGTATCTACGAGCAGTACTTC. Its translation is CASSQELAGIYEQYF.

The genes are TRBV2 and TRBJ1-4; D uncertain. Germline V gene lookup returns CDR1 SNHLY and CDR2 FYNNEI. This CDR3 comprises 14 residues. Trimming took off 5 bases at V and 0 bases at J, with 7 bases between the two ends. The DNA of the CDR3 is TGTGCCAGCAGTCCGGGGTCAACTAATGAAAAACTGTTTTTT. It translates to CASSPGSTNEKLFF.

J is TRBJ2-2 and V is TRBV3-1; 8 bases align to TRBD1. V shed 4 bases and J 3 bases; nucleotides not matched to a gene: 10. The CDR3 sequence is 17 residues long. The germline V gene has CDR1 LGHDT and CDR2 YNNKEL (reference sequence). The DNA of the CDR3 is TGTGCCAGCAGCCCTATTATTGGACAGGGAGACACCGGGGAGCTGTTTTTT. It encodes CASSPIIGQGDTGELFF.

V gene TRBV12-3 or TRBV12-4 combines with J gene TRBJ2-5; possibly TRBD2 for D (5 bases). Trimming removed 3 bases at V and 5 bases at J, with 13 bases between. The CDR3 runs to 14 residues. The CDR3 spells CASSFRSGWETQYF. The DNA of the CDR3 is TGTGCCAGCAGTTTCAGGAGCGGTTGGGAGACCCAGTACTTC.

This clonotype was observed a few times. The chain carries TRBV10-3 and TRBJ2-7; D might be TRBD2 (6 bases). The V gene lost 7 bases and the J gene lost 7 bases, with 14 bases spanning the gap. The CDR3 length is 12 residues. CDR1 and CDR2 from the germline V gene are ENHRY and SYGVKD. DNA for the CDR3: TGTGCCATCACTGAAGGCGGGAAGGAGCAGTACTTC. Its translation is CAITEGGKEQYF.

The V gene is TRBV30, the J gene TRBJ1-2; D is ambiguous. Between the trimmed V and J ends, which lost 0 bases and 5 bases, there was a span of 7 bases. Germline V lookup: CDR1 GTSNPN, CDR2 SVGIG (reference sequence). This CDR3 contains 12 residues. This chain's CDR3 is CAWSVSQYGYTF. The CDR3 bases are TGTGCCTGGAGTGTTTCCCAGTATGGCTACACCTTC.

V and J are TRBV7-9 and TRBJ2-3; TRBD2 aligns across 10 bases. The germline V gene encodes CDR1 SEHNR and CDR2 FQNEAQ (reference sequence). V shed 2 bases and J 2 bases; nucleotides not matched to a gene: 4. The CDR3 extends over 16 amino acids. CDR3 nucleotides: TGTGCCAGCAGCTTATCCGGGACTAGCGTCACAGATACGCAGTATTTT. This translates into CASSLSGTSVTDTQYF.

The chain couples TRBV7-2 to TRBJ1-2, with TRBD1 matching over 7 bases. The trim removed 3 bases at V and 3 bases at J, leaving 4 bases unmatched. This CDR3 spans 14 amino acids. Per germline, CDR1 SGHTA and CDR2 FQGNSA. In nucleotides, the CDR3 is TGTGCCAGCAGCTTGGGAGGGGGCTACTATGGCTACACCTTC. Residues: CASSLGGGYYGYTF.

The V and J genes are TRBV21-1 and TRBJ2-7; the D call of TRBD1 is as the table states it, not checked on the DNA. TRBV21-1 is flagged as a pseudogene. CDR3 length equals 17 residues. CDR3 bases: TGTGCCAGCAGCCAAAGGATATTAGGACAGGGGTTGATCGAGCAGTACTTC. This translates into CASSQRILGQGLIEQYF.

A few counts support this clonotype. V is TRBV30 and J is TRBJ1-1; the D is unclear. The V end lost 3 bases, the J end lost 2 bases, and 4 bases lay between the germline ends. This CDR3 has 11 amino acids. Germline V gene sequence: CDR1 GTSNPN, CDR2 SVGIG (reference sequence). In DNA, the CDR3 is TGTGCCTGGAGCCGTAACACTGAAGCTTTCTTT. Protein sequence: CAWSRNTEAFF.

CDR3 DNA sequence: TGTGCCAGCAGTTTAAGTCTAGCGGGAATTTACAATGAGCAGTTCTTC. It specifies CASSLSLAGIYNEQFF. The V gene is TRBV27, the J gene TRBJ2-1, with TRBD2 identical over 9 bases. The V and J ends lost 2 bases and 4 bases, in that order; junction bases with no gene match: 6. The germline V gene encodes CDR1 MNHEY and CDR2 SMNVEV (reference sequence). The CDR3 consists of 16 residues.

This clonotype was observed many times. The gene calls are TRBV12-3 or TRBV12-4 and TRBJ1-4; D is uncertain. The CDR3 loop spans 12 amino acids. V was shortened by 5 bases and J by 14 bases, with 15 bases between the two germline ends. CDR3 sequence: CASSPTPTKLFF. DNA for the CDR3: TGTGCCAGCAGTCCCACCCCAACTAAGCTGTTTTTT.

V is TRBV19 and J is TRBJ2-1; unclear D gene. The CDR3 spans 15 residues. Trimming stripped 3 bases from V and 7 bases from J, with 16 bases between. The germline V gene encodes CDR1 LNHDA and CDR2 SQIVND (reference sequence). CDR3 in DNA: TGTGCCAGTAGTATTTACCTTAATGGAGAAAATGAGCAGTTCTTC. Its translation: CASSIYLNGENEQFF.

This clonotype has only a few counts. This chain connects TRBV6-2 or TRBV6-3 to TRBJ1-5, with unresolved D. CDR1 is MNHEY and CDR2 is SVGEGT in the germline V gene. Deletions cut 6 bases from V and 9 bases from J, with 21 bases between. This CDR3 is built from 15 residues. CDR3 nucleotides: TGTGCCAGCAGCCCAGCCGGGCCCGCAAAGCGGCCCCAGCATTTT. It yields the protein CASSPAGPAKRPQHF.

This chain joins TRBV6-2 or TRBV6-3 and TRBJ1-2; D gene unclear. Trimming cost V 4 bases and J 4 bases, with 13 bases left between them. The CDR3 is 14 amino acids. Germline loops: CDR1 MNHEY, CDR2 SVGEGT. The CDR3 spells CASSLYRASYGYTF. CDR3 bases: TGTGCCAGCAGTTTATACCGGGCCTCCTATGGCTACACCTTC.

This clonotype has a handful of counts. The V call is TRBV5-4, the J call TRBJ1-4, with TRBD1 matching over 8 bases. The V segment lost 6 bases and the J segment 4 bases; nucleotides outside the gene matches: 5. The CDR3 extends over 14 amino acids. Germline values: CDR1 SGHNT, CDR2 YYREEE (reference sequence). The CDR3 loop is CASTSDRDNEKLFF. The CDR3, as DNA: TGTGCCAGCACCTCGGACAGGGATAATGAAAAACTGTTTTTT.

This clonotype was counted ten times or more. The gene calls are TRBV3-1 and TRBJ2-4; D uncertain. The CDR3 has 14 amino acids. Germline V gene sequence: CDR1 LGHDT, CDR2 YNNKEL (reference sequence). V lost 1 base, J lost 9 bases, and 13 bases lay in between. CDR3 sequence reads: CASSQGSKASIQYF. The CDR3 nucleotides read TGTGCCAGCAGCCAAGGTAGTAAGGCAAGCATTCAGTACTTC.

This chain uses TRBV12-3 or TRBV12-4 with TRBJ2-2; D might be TRBD1 or TRBD2, each matching 5 bases. Trimming stripped 4 bases from V and 7 bases from J, with 13 bases between. The CDR3 has 14 residues. The CDR3 nucleotides read TGTGCCAGCAGTTACCTTGGGGGTGGCGGGGAGCTGTTTTTT. As protein: CASSYLGGGGELFF.

In this sample, this clonotype turned up a few times. DNA of the CDR3: TGTGCCAGCAGCTTAGGTGGGGGGCCCCAAGAGACCCAGTACTTC. Residues: CASSLGGGPQETQYF. The genes are TRBV7-8 and TRBJ2-5; TRBD1 or TRBD2 may be the D gene (6 bases each). The V gene lost 1 base and the J gene lost 1 base, with 10 bases spanning the gap. Germline assignment: CDR1 SGHVS and CDR2 FQNEAQ. The CDR3 sequence is 15 residues long.

The rearrangement uses TRBV5-1 and TRBJ1-1, with a tentative D call TRBD1 (6 bases). The CDR3 consists of 15 residues. Germline values: CDR1 SGHRS, CDR2 YFSETQ. The germline V and J ends were trimmed by 4 bases and 1 base, with 14 bases remaining between them. The DNA for the CDR3 is TGCGCCAGCAGCCCAAGGACAGCAACGAACACTGAAGCTTTCTTT. It codes for CASSPRTATNTEAFF. The complete variable domain, with remaining parts taken from reference TRBV5-1 and TRBJ1-1, reads KAGVTQTPRYLIKTRGQQVTLSCSPISGHRSVSWYQQTPGQGLQFLFEYFSETQRNKGNFPGRFSGRQFSNSRSEMNVSTLELGDSALYLCASSPRTATNTEAFFGQGTRLTVV.

The rearrangement links TRBV20-1 to TRBJ2-3; 10 bases fit TRBD2. The CDR3 contains 15 residues. With 3 bases clipped from V and 0 bases from J, the junction kept 3 bases outside the gene matches. The germline V gene has CDR1 DFQATT and CDR2 SNEGSKA (reference sequence). The CDR3 region is CSASSGGRSTDTQYF. As DNA, the CDR3 is TGCAGTGCTAGTAGCGGGGGGAGGAGCACAGATACGCAGTATTTT.

This clonotype was observed a handful of times. V usage is TRBV6-5 and J usage is TRBJ2-1; TRBD2 agrees at 13 bases. The germline gives CDR1 MNHEY, CDR2 SVGAGI. Unmatched junction bases numbered 3, after V lost 6 bases and J lost 4 bases. CDR3 length equals 15 residues. CDR3 in DNA: TGTGCCAGCAGCTCGACTAGCGGGAGGTACAATGAGCAGTTCTTC. This codes for CASSSTSGRYNEQFF.

This clonotype was recorded a few times. The rearrangement uses TRBV12-3 or TRBV12-4 and TRBJ1-2; TRBD1 is a possible D gene (6 bases). The V gene lost 6 bases and the J gene lost 7 bases, with 15 bases spanning the gap. The CDR3 is 13 amino acids. The CDR3 DNA is TGTGCCAGCAGCCCGGGGGGCCTGAGTGGCTACACCTTC. Translating gives CASSPGGLSGYTF.